A single sample is the source of the 9 T cell receptor beta chains below, sequenced in a study of T-cell reconstitution after alpha-beta-depleted transplantation in children. Preparing the TCRbeta library involved the use of unique molecular identifiers. MiXCR, applied by TCRdb to the PCR reads, yields one record per CDR3 protein. The repertoire holds 420,000 or so distinct CDR3 sequences, around 9.9% seen once, with approximately 5% in the top ten. Sequences were derived from PBMCs from the stem cell graft donor, sampled from the stem cell graft. The receptors were gathered from a human donor who donated a stem cell graft to a child with acute myeloid leukemia.

The V call is TRBV20-1, the J call TRBJ2-5; D may be TRBD2 (5 bases). The germline V gene encodes CDR1 DFQATT and CDR2 SNEGSKA (reference sequence). Trimming took 2 bases from V and 3 from J, leaving 10 bases between them. The CDR3 is 13 amino acids. The CDR3 DNA is TGCAGTGCTAGACCCACCGGGAAAGAGACCCAGTACTTC. It specifies CSARPTGKETQYF.

This clonotype was detected once. The chain couples TRBV12-5 to TRBJ2-1; D uncertain. Germline CDR1 LGHNT, CDR2 FRNRAP. V was pared by 5 bases and J by 2 bases, with 13 bases between. The CDR3 runs to 15 residues. The CDR3 nucleotides are TGTGCTAGTGGTACCCGCACCTACACCTACAATGAGCAGTTCTTC. It encodes CASGTRTYTYNEQFF.

This clonotype was recorded a few times. This chain links TRBV5-6 with TRBJ2-2; D perhaps matches TRBD1 (6 bases). The germline V and J ends were trimmed by 2 bases and 3 bases, with 11 bases remaining between them. Germline lookup yields CDR1 SGHDT and CDR2 YYEEEE. The CDR3 loop spans 15 amino acids. The CDR3 reads CASSFGDTDTGELFF. The CDR3 DNA follows: TGTGCCAGCAGCTTTGGGGACACTGACACCGGGGAGCTGTTTTTT. Based on the CDR3 plus reference TRBV5-6 and TRBJ2-2, the full variable domain is DAGVTQSPTHLIKTRGQQVTLRCSPKSGHDTVSWYQQALGQGPQFIFQYYEEEERQRGNFPDRFSGHQFPNYSSELNVNALLLGDSALYLCASSFGDTDTGELFFGEGSRLTVL.

This chain connects TRBV7-2 to TRBJ2-5; 7 bases match TRBD2. The CDR3 is made up of 14 amino acids. J lost 6 bases, V lost 0 bases, and 4 bases had no gene match. Looked up from germline, CDR1 is SGHTA and CDR2 is FQGNSA. The DNA for the CDR3 is TGTGCCAGCAGCTTAGCGGGGGGGGTAAAGACCCAGTACTTC. As protein: CASSLAGGVKTQYF.

The chain uses TRBV5-1 and TRBJ2-2; D is perhaps TRBD1 (5 bases). The CDR3 totals 17 residues. The V gene lost 4 bases and the J gene lost 2 bases, with 18 bases spanning the gap. CDR1 SGHRS and CDR2 YFSETQ come from the germline V gene. The CDR3 protein is CASSRTIDSPNTGELFF. In nucleotides, the CDR3 is TGCGCCAGCAGCCGAACGATTGACAGCCCAAACACCGGGGAGCTGTTTTTT.

This clonotype was observed a handful of times. The chain links TRBV9 to TRBJ2-1, with 10 bases matching TRBD2. The V gene end was trimmed by 8 bases and the J gene end by 4 bases; junction bases not matched to a gene: 12. Germline CDR1 and CDR2: SGDLS and YYNGEE. This CDR3 spans 16 amino acids. CDR3 region: CASSNIAGGWYNEQFF. CDR3 nucleotide sequence: TGTGCCAGTAGCAATATAGCGGGAGGATGGTACAATGAGCAGTTCTTC.

This clonotype was counted many times. The junction departs from germline at one end; a sequencing error may be responsible. The chain links TRBV5-1 to TRBJ2-2, with TRBD1 identical over 7 bases. CDR3 length: 15 amino acids. Germline lookup yields CDR1 SGHRS and CDR2 YFSETQ. Here the CDR3 reads CASSPGTANTGELFF. In nucleotides, the CDR3 is TGTGCCAGCAGTCCCGGGACAGCGAACACCGGGGAGCTGTTTTTT.

In this sample, this clonotype turned up a few times. The chain employs TRBV12-3 or TRBV12-4 and TRBJ2-1, with 15 positions matching TRBD2. After removal of 4 bases from V and 9 bases from J, the junction contained 4 bases not matched to a gene. CDR3 length: 15 residues. Written as DNA, the CDR3 is TGTGCCAGCAGTTGGACTAGCGGGGGGGTCCCTGAGCAGTTCTTC. Protein sequence: CASSWTSGGVPEQFF.

This rearrangement joins TRBV18 to TRBJ1-4; unclear D gene. The CDR3 is 14 amino acids. Germline CDR1 is KGHSH and CDR2 is LQKENI. Trimming shortened V by 3 bases and J by 8 bases, and 13 bases separated the two germline ends. CDR3 residues: CASSPTRFGEKLFF. The DNA for the CDR3 is TGTGCCAGCTCACCCACCCGGTTTGGGGAAAAACTGTTTTTT.